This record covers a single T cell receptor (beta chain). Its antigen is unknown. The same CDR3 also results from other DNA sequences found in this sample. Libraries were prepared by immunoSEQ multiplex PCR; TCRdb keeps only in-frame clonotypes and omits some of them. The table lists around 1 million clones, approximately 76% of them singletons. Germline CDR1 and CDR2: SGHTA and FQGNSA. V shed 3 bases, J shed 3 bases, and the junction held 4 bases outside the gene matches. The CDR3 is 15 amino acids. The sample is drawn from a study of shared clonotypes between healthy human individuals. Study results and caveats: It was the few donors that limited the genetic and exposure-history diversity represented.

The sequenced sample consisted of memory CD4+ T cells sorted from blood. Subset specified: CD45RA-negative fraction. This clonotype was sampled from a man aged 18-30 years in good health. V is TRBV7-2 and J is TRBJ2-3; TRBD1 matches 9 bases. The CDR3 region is CASSLNRGRTDTQYF. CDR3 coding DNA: TGTGCCAGCAGCTTGAACAGGGGGCGGACAGATACGCAGTATTTT.